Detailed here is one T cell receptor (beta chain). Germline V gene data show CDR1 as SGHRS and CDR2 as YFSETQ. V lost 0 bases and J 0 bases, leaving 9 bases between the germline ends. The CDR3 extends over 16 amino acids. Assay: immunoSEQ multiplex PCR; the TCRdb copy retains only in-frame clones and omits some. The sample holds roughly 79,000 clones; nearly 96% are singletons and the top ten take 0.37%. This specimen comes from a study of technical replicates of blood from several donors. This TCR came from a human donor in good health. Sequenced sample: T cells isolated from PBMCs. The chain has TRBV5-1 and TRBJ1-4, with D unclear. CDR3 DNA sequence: TGCGCCAGCAGCTTGGCAGACGGAGCAACTAATGAAAAACTGTTTTTT. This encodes CASSLADGATNEKLFF.